This T cell receptor (beta chain) was sequenced in a study of siplizumab effects on memory and regulatory T cells. Per germline, CDR1 SNHLY and CDR2 FYNNEI. This CDR3 spans 15 amino acids. V dropped 5 bases and J dropped 0 bases, with 11 bases sitting between them. Clones were read by immunoSEQ multiplex PCR, and TCRdb kept only the in-frame ones, dropping some. The repertoire holds approximately 110,000 clones, 92% seen once, with approximately 0.73% in the top ten. The TCR comes from a human donor in good health. Sequenced material: Tregs sorted from blood. This chain connects TRBV2 to TRBJ1-5, with unresolved D. The CDR3 here is CASSYLAPSNQPQHF. CDR3 nucleotide sequence: TGTGCCAGCAGTTACCTCGCCCCTAGCAATCAGCCCCAGCATTTT.